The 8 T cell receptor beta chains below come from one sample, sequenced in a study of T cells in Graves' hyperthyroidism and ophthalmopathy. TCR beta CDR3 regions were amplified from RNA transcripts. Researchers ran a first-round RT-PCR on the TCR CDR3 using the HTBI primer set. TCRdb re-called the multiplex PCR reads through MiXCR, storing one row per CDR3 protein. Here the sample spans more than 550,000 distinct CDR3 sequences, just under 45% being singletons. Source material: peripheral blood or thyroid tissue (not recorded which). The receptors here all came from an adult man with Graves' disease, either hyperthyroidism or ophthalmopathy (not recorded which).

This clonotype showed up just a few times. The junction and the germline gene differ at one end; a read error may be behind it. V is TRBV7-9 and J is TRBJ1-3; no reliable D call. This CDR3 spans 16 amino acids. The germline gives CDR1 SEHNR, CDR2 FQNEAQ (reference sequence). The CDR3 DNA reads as TGCGCCAGCAGCCAAGATGTGCGGATCTCTGGAAACACCATATATTTT. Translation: CASSQDVRISGNTIYF. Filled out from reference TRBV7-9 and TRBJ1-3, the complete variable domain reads DTGVSQNPRHKITKRGQNVTFRCDPISEHNRLYWYRQTLGQGPEFLTYFQNEAQLEKSRLLSDRFSAERPKGSFSTLEIQRTEQGDSAMYLCASSQDVRISGNTIYFGEGSWLTVV.

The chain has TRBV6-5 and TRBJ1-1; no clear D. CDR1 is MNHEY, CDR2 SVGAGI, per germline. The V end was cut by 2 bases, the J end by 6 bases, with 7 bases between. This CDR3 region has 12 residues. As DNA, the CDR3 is TGTGCCAGCAGTTACGTGAATCCTGAAGCTTTCTTT. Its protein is CASSYVNPEAFF.

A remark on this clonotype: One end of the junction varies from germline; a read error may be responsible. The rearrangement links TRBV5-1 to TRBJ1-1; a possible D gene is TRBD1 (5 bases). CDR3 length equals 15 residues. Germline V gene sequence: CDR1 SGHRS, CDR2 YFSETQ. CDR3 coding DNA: TGCGCCAGCAGCTTGGCCGGGGCAAGGAACGCTGAAGCTTTCTTT. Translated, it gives CASSLAGARNAEAFF.

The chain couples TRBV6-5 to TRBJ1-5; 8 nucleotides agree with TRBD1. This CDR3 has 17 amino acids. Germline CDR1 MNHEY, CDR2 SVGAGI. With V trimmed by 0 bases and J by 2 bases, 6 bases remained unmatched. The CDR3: CASSYSQGAGGNQPQHF. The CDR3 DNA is TGTGCCAGCAGTTACTCCCAGGGGGCAGGGGGCAATCAGCCCCAGCATTTT.

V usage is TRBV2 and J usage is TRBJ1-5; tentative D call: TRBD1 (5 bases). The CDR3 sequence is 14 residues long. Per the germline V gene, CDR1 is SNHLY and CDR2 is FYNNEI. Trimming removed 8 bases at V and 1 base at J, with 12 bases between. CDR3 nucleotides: TGTGCCAGCGTATCGGGGCAGAGCAATCAGCCCCAGCATTTT. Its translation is CASVSGQSNQPQHF.

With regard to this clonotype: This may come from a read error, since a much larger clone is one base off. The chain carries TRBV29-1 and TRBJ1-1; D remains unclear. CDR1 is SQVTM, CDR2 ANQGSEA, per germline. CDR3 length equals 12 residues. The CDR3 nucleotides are TGCAGCGTCGAAGGGATAAACACTGAAGCTTTCTTT. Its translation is CSVEGINTEAFF.

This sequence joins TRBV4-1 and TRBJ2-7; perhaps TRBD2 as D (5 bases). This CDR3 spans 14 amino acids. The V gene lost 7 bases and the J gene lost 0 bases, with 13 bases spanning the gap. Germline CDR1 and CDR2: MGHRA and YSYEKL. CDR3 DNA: TGCGCCAGCAAGGAGGCGCCGAGCTCCTACGAGCAGTACTTC. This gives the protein CASKEAPSSYEQYF.

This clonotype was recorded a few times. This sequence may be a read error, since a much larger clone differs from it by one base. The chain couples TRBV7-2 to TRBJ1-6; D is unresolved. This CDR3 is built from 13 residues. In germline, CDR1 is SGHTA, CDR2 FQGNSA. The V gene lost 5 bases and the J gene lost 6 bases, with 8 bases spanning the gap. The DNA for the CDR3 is TGTGCCAGCAGCCCAGTCCGTAATTCACCCCTCCACTTT. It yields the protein CASSPVRNSPLHF.